One sample yielded the 2 T cell receptor beta chains listed below, sequenced in a study of shared clonotypes between healthy human individuals. Profiled with immunoSEQ multiplex PCR; TCRdb holds only in-frame clones, not every one. The repertoire holds about 680,000 clones, with around three quarters as singletons. The sample taken for sequencing was memory CD4+ T cells sorted from blood. The subset: CD45RA-negative fraction. The receptors derive from a woman in her thirties in good health.

The V and J genes are TRBV29-1 and TRBJ2-5; D not resolved. V gave up 4 bases and J gave up 5 bases, with 8 bases separating them. CDR1 is SQVTM and CDR2 is ANQGSEA in the germline V gene. The CDR3 covers 11 residues. CDR3 sequence: CSVVTWETQYF. CDR3 nucleotide sequence: TGCAGCGTTGTAACATGGGAGACCCAGTACTTC. The whole variable domain, filled in from reference TRBV29-1 and TRBJ2-5, reads SAVISQKPSRDICQRGTSLTIQCQVDSQVTMMFWYRQQPGQSLTLIATANQGSEATYESGFVIDKFPISRPNLTFSTLTVSNMSPEDSSIYLCSVVTWETQYFGPGTRLLVL.

V gene TRBV30 combines with J gene TRBJ1-3; the D is unclear. CDR3 length: 13 residues. The germline V gene encodes CDR1 GTSNPN and CDR2 SVGIG (reference sequence). Trimming shortened V by 2 bases and J by 0 bases, and 5 bases separated the two germline ends. The CDR3 DNA is TGTGCCTGGAGTCTAAACTCTGGAAACACCATATATTTT. It codes for CAWSLNSGNTIYF. Variable domain in full (rest from reference TRBV30 and TRBJ1-3): SQTIHQWPATLVQPVGSPLSLECTVEGTSNPNLYWYRQAAGRGLQLLFYSVGIGQISSEVPQNLSASRPQDRQFILSSKKLLLSDSGFYLCAWSLNSGNTIYFGEGSWLTVV.